The next 28 T cell receptor beta chains were all read from a single sample in a study of identical twins. TCRdb reprocessed the 5' RACE reads with MiXCR, giving one entry per CDR3 protein. This table holds about 520,000 distinct CDR3 sequences, roughly 21% found once. These data were also reused for a study on T cells expressing NK-cell markers.

The source material was CD4+ T cells sorted from blood. The source of these receptors is a woman younger than 35 in good health.

This clonotype was counted a single time. The rearrangement links TRBV20-1 to TRBJ2-7; D not certain. V was shortened by 4 bases and J by 2 bases, with 12 bases between the two germline ends. The CDR3 is 13 amino acids. CDR1 and CDR2 (germline): DFQATT, SNEGSKA (reference sequence). CDR3 loop: CSAMSRSPYEQYF. CDR3 nucleotides: TGCAGTGCTATGTCCAGATCCCCCTACGAGCAGTACTTC.

This clonotype has more than one count but fewer than ten. V is TRBV4-3 and J is TRBJ2-1; tentative D call: TRBD2 (5 bases). The CDR3 covers 14 residues. With 4 bases removed from V and 7 bases from J, the gap between germline ends came to 14 bases. The germline V gene has CDR1 LGHNA and CDR2 YSLEER. This CDR3 is CASSRSDWDNEQFF. For the CDR3, the DNA is TGCGCCAGCAGCCGGTCGGACTGGGATAATGAGCAGTTCTTC.

This clonotype turned up a few times. The V and J genes are TRBV20-1 and TRBJ2-3; the D gene is possibly TRBD1 (6 bases). Germline loops: CDR1 DFQATT, CDR2 SNEGSKA (reference sequence). This CDR3 comprises 13 residues. The V and J ends lost 7 bases and 3 bases respectively, with 14 bases between them. CDR3 nucleotides: TGCAGTGAGGCAGGGGTGGGAACAGATACGCAGTATTTT. It is translated as CSEAGVGTDTQYF.

This clonotype was counted only a few times. J is TRBJ2-6 and V is TRBV7-3, with D maybe TRBD1 (5 bases). Germline CDR1 and CDR2: SGHTA and FQGTGA. The CDR3 sequence is 17 residues long. The V end lost 6 bases, the J end lost 2 bases, and 17 bases lay between the germline ends. The CDR3 sequence: CASSPQGYGPGANVLTF. The CDR3 nucleotides read TGTGCCAGCAGTCCCCAGGGTTATGGTCCTGGGGCCAACGTCCTGACTTTC. Supplemented by reference TRBV7-3 and TRBJ2-6, the full variable domain reads GAGVSQTPSNKVTEKGKYVELRCDPISGHTALYWYRQSLGQGPEFLIYFQGTGAADDSGLPNDRFFAVRPEGSVSTLKIQRTERGDSAVYLCASSPQGYGPGANVLTFGAGSRLTVL.

This clonotype has more than one count but fewer than ten. The CDR3 bases are TGTGCCAGCAGCTTAGGGGTTAAGGGTAGCACAGATACGCAGTATTTT. This translates into CASSLGVKGSTDTQYF. The genes are TRBV7-3 and TRBJ2-3; D is undetermined. Germline CDR1 is SGHTA and CDR2 is FQGTGA. The CDR3 covers 16 residues. Trimming pared 2 bases from V and 0 bases from J, leaving 12 bases between.

The chain employs TRBV12-3 or TRBV12-4 and TRBJ2-2; D not resolved. Trimming took 5 bases from V and 4 from J, leaving 8 bases between them. This CDR3 spans 13 amino acids. The CDR3 sequence: CASSGNGTGELFF. In DNA, the CDR3 is TGTGCCAGCAGTGGGAATGGCACCGGGGAGCTGTTTTTT.

This clonotype occurred a few times. The chain employs TRBV7-2 and TRBJ2-1, with 7 positions matching TRBD1. V shed 5 bases, J shed 8 bases, and the junction held 12 bases outside the gene matches. Germline assignment: CDR1 SGHTA and CDR2 FQGNSA. This CDR3 is 15 amino acids long. DNA for the CDR3: TGTGCCAGCAGCGAAGAAGGGGGCATCGGTGATGAGCAGTTCTTC. Its protein product is CASSEEGGIGDEQFF.

This clonotype has more than one count but fewer than ten. The V and J genes are TRBV29-1 and TRBJ2-7; D gene ambiguous. The CDR3 is 16 amino acids. V shed 5 bases and J shed 2 bases, with 22 bases lying between them. Looked up from germline, CDR1 is SQVTM and CDR2 is ANQGSEA. As DNA, the CDR3 is TGCAGCGTTACAAAGGGCTTTGGGCGGCTGACCTACGAGCAGTACTTC. This translates into CSVTKGFGRLTYEQYF.

This clonotype was counted a few times. The genes are TRBV7-2 and TRBJ2-1; D is unclear. V lost 5 bases and J lost 5, with 16 bases in between. This CDR3 has 15 amino acids. Per the germline V gene, CDR1 is SGHTA and CDR2 is FQGNSA. CDR3 protein: CASSHSTTGDNEQFF. CDR3 nucleotide sequence: TGTGCCAGCAGCCACTCAACGACTGGGGACAATGAGCAGTTCTTC.

This clonotype was seen at least ten times. The chain joins TRBV10-3 to TRBJ2-1, with 8 bases fitting TRBD2. Looked up from germline, CDR1 is ENHRY and CDR2 is SYGVKD. J gave up 7 bases and V 6 bases, and 11 bases lay outside the gene matches. This CDR3 has 15 residues. The CDR3 DNA reads as TGTGCCATCAGCGGGGGGGGGGTTGGCTTGAATGAGCAGTTCTTC. Translation: CAISGGGVGLNEQFF.

A few counts support this clonotype. The V call is TRBV12-3 or TRBV12-4, the J call TRBJ2-7; 7 nucleotides line up with TRBD1. This CDR3 has 13 residues. The ends lost 3 bases at V and 9 bases at J; junction bases unmatched: 8. The CDR3 DNA reads TGTGCCAGCAGTTTGGGGTACAGGGGCGGGCAGTACTTC. Translated, it gives CASSLGYRGGQYF.

The chain recombines TRBV4-3 with TRBJ2-2, with D tentatively TRBD2 (5 bases). Germline values: CDR1 LGHNA, CDR2 YSLEER. The CDR3 has 15 amino acids. V shed 1 base and J shed 5 bases, with 11 bases lying between them. The CDR3 coding sequence is TGCGCCAGCAGCCAAGTCGAGCGGTTGACCGGGGAGCTGTTTTTT. Translation gives CASSQVERLTGELFF.

The rearrangement joins TRBV5-1 to TRBJ1-1, with D perhaps matching TRBD1 (5 bases). CDR1 is SGHRS, CDR2 YFSETQ, per germline. CDR3 size: 14 residues. Trimming shortened V by 4 bases and J by 0 bases, and 10 bases separated the two germline ends. Here the CDR3 DNA reads TGCGCCAGCAGCATCCGGGGCATGAACACTGAAGCTTTCTTT. It translates to CASSIRGMNTEAFF.

The rearrangement links TRBV20-1 to TRBJ1-1, with D perhaps matching TRBD1 (5 bases). CDR1 is DFQATT, CDR2 SNEGSKA, per germline (reference sequence). The V and J ends lost 0 bases and 0 bases respectively, with 11 bases between them. The CDR3 has 15 amino acids. This CDR3 reads CSARDPGPVNTEAFF. CDR3 DNA: TGCAGTGCTAGAGATCCGGGACCCGTGAACACTGAAGCTTTCTTT.

The V and J genes are TRBV6-6 and TRBJ2-7; weak D call: TRBD2 (5 bases). V was shortened by 5 bases and J by 6 bases, with 11 bases between the two germline ends. The CDR3 covers 12 residues. Germline lookup yields CDR1 MNHNY and CDR2 SVGAGI (reference sequence). CDR3 nucleotide sequence: TGTGCCAGCAGTACACCGGGGTCCGAGCAGTACTTC. It yields the protein CASSTPGSEQYF.

The chain carries TRBV6-1 and TRBJ1-6; D remains ambiguous. V lost 10 bases, J lost 0 bases, and 13 bases lay in between. The V gene's germline CDR1 is MNHNS and CDR2 SASEGT. CDR3 length: 15 residues. The CDR3 region is CATTLESSYNSPLHF. The CDR3 DNA is TGTGCCACCACCCTGGAGAGCTCCTATAATTCACCCCTCCACTTT.

This clonotype was counted a few times. The rearrangement uses TRBV20-1 and TRBJ2-7; 10 bases are shared with TRBD2. Germline trimming cut 3 bases from V and 4 bases from J; bases unmatched to any gene: 9. Germline-derived CDR1 and CDR2 are DFQATT and SNEGSKA (reference sequence). The CDR3 runs to 15 residues. CDR3 in amino acids: CSASQASGSRYEQYF. The CDR3 nucleotides are TGCAGTGCTAGTCAGGCTAGCGGGAGTCGGTACGAGCAGTACTTC.

The rearrangement joins TRBV9 to TRBJ2-2; 10 bases are shared with TRBD2. Germline loops: CDR1 SGDLS, CDR2 YYNGEE. CDR3 length: 15 amino acids. The ends lost 5 bases at V and 7 bases at J; junction bases unmatched: 8. In DNA, the CDR3 is TGTGCCAGCAGTCGCGAGCGGGAGGGGTTCGGGGAGCTGTTTTTT. Residues: CASSREREGFGELFF.

The chain employs TRBV20-1 and TRBJ2-1, with 8 bases aligning to TRBD2. The germline gives CDR1 DFQATT, CDR2 SNEGSKA (reference sequence). V was pared by 2 bases and J by 3 bases, with 6 bases of the junction left unmatched. This CDR3 is 15 amino acids long. The CDR3 spells CSARWSGGHYNEQFF. The CDR3 nucleotides are TGCAGTGCTAGATGGTCGGGGGGGCACTACAATGAGCAGTTCTTC.

The chain is built from TRBV7-2 and TRBJ2-1, with D possibly being TRBD2 (6 bases). The germline V gene encodes CDR1 SGHTA and CDR2 FQGNSA. This CDR3 comprises 15 residues. The V and J ends lost 5 bases and 9 bases respectively, with 20 bases between them. CDR3: CASSPTRGIGSEQFF. The CDR3 nucleotides are TGTGCCAGCAGCCCGACCCGCGGGATTGGCAGTGAGCAGTTCTTC.

This clonotype was picked up many times. This rearrangement joins TRBV7-9 to TRBJ2-1; D is ambiguous. Germline-derived CDR1 and CDR2 are SEHNR and FQNEAQ (reference sequence). This CDR3 contains 13 residues. Trimming removed 5 bases at V and 6 bases at J, with 11 bases between. The CDR3 DNA sequence: TGTGCCAGCAGCCCCCGAGTTGTCAATGAGCAGTTCTTC. It codes for CASSPRVVNEQFF. The full variable domain, with the rest looked up from reference TRBV7-9 and TRBJ2-1, is DTGVSQNPRHKITKRGQNVTFRCDPISEHNRLYWYRQTLGQGPEFLTYFQNEAQLEKSRLLSDRFSAERPKGSFSTLEIQRTEQGDSAMYLCASSPRVVNEQFFGPGTRLTVL.

V is TRBV20-1 and J is TRBJ2-5, with D tentatively TRBD1 or TRBD2 (5 bases each). The germline V gene has CDR1 DFQATT and CDR2 SNEGSKA (reference sequence). V lost 5 bases and J 4 bases, leaving 17 bases between the germline ends. The CDR3 runs to 14 residues. This CDR3 is CSAPGTLGGETQYF. CDR3 nucleotides: TGCAGTGCTCCCGGGACGCTCGGAGGAGAGACCCAGTACTTC.

The table lists this clonotype with a few counts. The chain joins TRBV5-1 to TRBJ2-1; 11 positions agree with TRBD2. Germline CDR1 SGHRS, CDR2 YFSETQ. The CDR3 has 18 residues. Unmatched junction bases numbered 12, after V lost 4 bases and J lost 3 bases. In DNA form, the CDR3 reads TGCGCCAGCAGCCACCCGGGACTAGCGGACCTCGGCTACAATGAGCAGTTCTTC. Translation: CASSHPGLADLGYNEQFF.

This sequence joins TRBV20-1 and TRBJ2-1; D may be TRBD1 or TRBD2 (5 bases each). Germline-derived CDR1 and CDR2 are DFQATT and SNEGSKA (reference sequence). The V end was cut by 3 bases, the J end by 7 bases, with 16 bases between. The CDR3 covers 14 residues. CDR3 protein: CSASRDPKRNEQFF. CDR3 in DNA: TGCAGTGCTAGTCGGGACCCCAAACGGAATGAGCAGTTCTTC.

This clonotype was counted between two and nine times. The V gene is TRBV12-3 or TRBV12-4, the J gene TRBJ2-2; 13 nucleotides align to TRBD2. J gave up 4 bases and V 6 bases, and 5 bases lay outside the gene matches. The CDR3 spans 16 residues. CDR3 protein: CASRWTSGSPTGELFF. The CDR3 DNA sequence: TGTGCCAGCAGGTGGACTAGCGGGAGTCCCACCGGGGAGCTGTTTTTT.

The V gene is TRBV9, the J gene TRBJ2-3, with TRBD2 matching 10 bases. The germline CDR1 and CDR2 sequences are SGDLS and YYNGEE. V lost 1 base to trimming and J lost 6 bases; unmatched junction nucleotides: 17. The length of the CDR3 is 19 residues. For the CDR3, the DNA is TGTGCCAGCAGCGTACATCGGACTAGCGGTAATCACAGAAGGGATACGCAGTATTTT. This gives the protein CASSVHRTSGNHRRDTQYF. Supplemented by reference TRBV9 and TRBJ2-3, the full variable domain reads DSGVTQTPKHLITATGQRVTLRCSPRSGDLSVYWYQQSLDQGLQFLIQYYNGEERAKGNILERFSAQQFPDLHSELNLSSLELGDSALYFCASSVHRTSGNHRRDTQYFGPGTRLTVL.

V and J are TRBV7-2 and TRBJ2-7; 9 positions agree with TRBD2. The CDR3 is 15 residues long. CDR1 SGHTA and CDR2 FQGNSA come from the germline V gene. Germline trimming cut 5 bases from V and 8 bases from J; bases unmatched to any gene: 13. The DNA of the CDR3 is TGTGCCAGCAGCCCGCACGGGATAGCGGGAGTGAAGCAGTACTTC. Protein product: CASSPHGIAGVKQYF. Variable domain in full (rest from reference TRBV7-2 and TRBJ2-7): GAGVSQSPSNKVTEKGKDVELRCDPISGHTALYWYRQSLGQGLEFLIYFQGNSAPDKSGLPSDRFSAERTGGSVSTLTIQRTQQEDSAVYLCASSPHGIAGVKQYFGPGTRLTVT.

The rearrangement joins TRBV5-4 to TRBJ2-3; weak D call: TRBD2 (5 bases). The CDR3 totals 15 residues. V lost 3 bases and J 2 bases, leaving 13 bases between the germline ends. Germline loops: CDR1 SGHNT, CDR2 YYREEE (reference sequence). The CDR3 region is CASSSRTGDTDTQYF. DNA of the CDR3: TGTGCCAGCAGCTCTCGGACTGGAGACACAGATACGCAGTATTTT.